The rows below give T cell receptor beta chains drawn from one sample of a study of blood T cells in healthy people across ages. A single record per CDR3 protein comes from TCRdb applying MiXCR to the 5' RACE reads. The sample lists approximately 1.5 million distinct CDR3 sequences; 35% to 45% were seen once. Sequencing input: blood. Every receptor here comes from a woman under 30 in good health. The CDR3 runs from the conserved cysteine through the conserved F or W. Fields, in order: V gene, CDR3 protein.

V: TRBV18
CDR3: CASSPSQGTYNEQFF

V: TRBV6-5
CDR3: CASSYSPLAGGEQFF

V: TRBV25-1
CDR3: CASSERTNPVRGRRTAEETQYF

V: TRBV6-2/TRBV6-3
CDR3: CASSYPKRSRGELFF

V: TRBV6-6
CDR3: CASSSTTWSNYGYTF

V: TRBV4-1
CDR3: CASSQEGVFSTDTQYF

V: TRBV12-3/TRBV12-4
CDR3: CASSVRRNEKLFF

V: TRBV20-1
CDR3: CSAREKREGRDTQYF

V: TRBV9
CDR3: CASSAGLAPYNEQFF

V: TRBV9
CDR3: CASSVDLTDTQYF

V: TRBV6-5
CDR3: CASKVRGGGYNEQFF

V: TRBV9
CDR3: CASSEDTMNTEAFF

V: TRBV28
CDR3: CASSFSNPVNEQFF

V: TRBV20-1
CDR3: CSARFSSGPFAYEQYF

V: TRBV12-3/TRBV12-4
CDR3: CASSSVAGGYNEQFF

V: TRBV7-9
CDR3: CASSMRPGQGKFYEQYF

V: TRBV12-3/TRBV12-4
CDR3: CASSPSRGHRLGTEAFF

V: TRBV7-2
CDR3: CASSLQGQPAEPQHF

V: TRBV27
CDR3: CASSTLLAVSTDTQYF

V: TRBV7-6
CDR3: CASSSPIRGEKFF

V: TRBV20-1
CDR3: CSARSSGKYNEQFF

V: TRBV20-1
CDR3: CSARDRGGDEKLFF

V: TRBV6-5
CDR3: CASAIRGVYEQYF

V: TRBV24-1
CDR3: CATSDQDAVQKSGGNSSYNEQYF

V: TRBV25-1
CDR3: CASSEWGGHEAFF

V: TRBV27
CDR3: CASSFGLAGSHEQYF

V: TRBV3-1
CDR3: CASSPHGAYEQYF

V: TRBV5-1
CDR3: CASSLVTSSYNEQFF

V: TRBV4-3
CDR3: CASSHGLGPGEQYF

V: TRBV13
CDR3: CASSLVVAGGGSYNEQFF

V: TRBV4-3
CDR3: CASSQRVPNTEAFF

V: TRBV9
CDR3: CASSVYSGSSYNEQYF

V: TRBV6-2/TRBV6-3
CDR3: CASSYTATDQPQHF

V: TRBV28
CDR3: CASSSLGSKGYGYTF

V: TRBV20-1
CDR3: CSARADRPNYEQYF

V: TRBV5-5
CDR3: CASSLGSGGLQFF

V: TRBV29-1
CDR3: CSVVREGWETQFF

V: TRBV2
CDR3: CASTSVTDTQYF

V: TRBV11-2
CDR3: CASSPLSGDAYEQYF

V: TRBV18
CDR3: CASSPGRLNQPQHF

V: TRBV24-1
CDR3: CATRPGASYEQFF

V: TRBV7-8
CDR3: CASSFAGGRNEQYF

V: TRBV11-2
CDR3: CASSLVHVSSTGELFF

V: TRBV20-1
CDR3: CSAGTSVGTDTQYF

V: TRBV4-1
CDR3: CASSHWQGARNTEAFF

V: TRBV27
CDR3: CASSLSFATNEKLFF

V: TRBV2
CDR3: CASGGLQETQYF

V: TRBV12-3/TRBV12-4
CDR3: CAIGSRRGGYNEQFF

V: TRBV7-3
CDR3: CASSPGQGHYEQYF

V: TRBV28
CDR3: CASTRVALSTDTQYF

V: TRBV27
CDR3: CASSGTVAGELFF

V: TRBV29-1
CDR3: CSGSLAGGPYNEQFF

V: TRBV7-9
CDR3: CASSFTSGRRSYNEQYF

V: TRBV21-1
CDR3: CASSKGQDPQPQHF